This is a list of T cell receptor beta chains from one sample in a study of blood T cell repertoires in COVID-19. Some clones are missing from TCRdb's copy, which holds only in-frame ones; the method was immunoSEQ multiplex PCR. The sample lists 110,000 to 150,000 clones; roughly 88% were seen once. The sequenced material came from PBMCs or T cells enriched from blood (not recorded which). The receptors come from a man between 50 and 59 years old who had recovered from COVID-19. The CDR3 runs from the conserved cysteine through the conserved F or W. The D gene is left open where the match is weak. A row's size may be missing; if present it is once, few, many or a size class.

size	V	J	D	CDR3	DNA
-	TRBV11-3	TRBJ2-3	-	CASSLAGGPADTQYF	TGTGCCAGCAGCTTAGCGGGGGGCCCAGCAGATACGCAGTATTTT
-	TRBV12-3/TRBV12-4	TRBJ1-2	-	CASSLGLRRGYTF	TGTGCCAGCAGTTTGGGACTCAGGCGCGGCTACACCTTC
-	TRBV5-8	TRBJ1-4	-	CASIRGTGATNEKLFF	TGTGCCAGCATTAGAGGTACGGGAGCAACTAATGAAAAACTGTTTTTT
-	TRBV28	TRBJ1-2	-	CASSFRGYTF	TGTGCCAGCAGTTTTCGTGGCTACACCTTC
-	TRBV18	TRBJ2-2	-	CASSPDYSGELFF	TGTGCCAGCTCACCAGACTACAGCGGGGAGCTGTTTTTT
-	TRBV14	TRBJ2-1	TRBD1	CASSQGQGYNEQFF	TGTGCCAGCAGCCAGGGACAGGGCTACAATGAGCAGTTCTTC
-	TRBV29-1	TRBJ2-2	TRBD1	CSATTGPVNTGELFF	TGCAGCGCCACGACAGGGCCTGTGAACACCGGGGAGCTGTTTTTT
-	TRBV5-1	TRBJ1-1	TRBD1	CASSSTGDPGRAFF	TGCGCCAGCAGCTCCACAGGGGACCCGGGTCGGGCTTTCTTT
-	TRBV12-3/TRBV12-4	TRBJ2-7	-	CASYQTGTYEQYF	TGTGCCAGCTACCAAACAGGGACCTACGAGCAGTACTTC
-	TRBV7-2	TRBJ1-1	TRBD1	CASSLVGTGGGDTEAFF	TGTGCCAGCAGCTTAGTAGGGACAGGGGGCGGTGACACTGAAGCTTTCTTT
-	TRBV3-1/TRBV3-2	TRBJ1-3	-	CASSRRGESGNTIYF	TGTGCCAGCAGCCGGCGTGGGGAGTCTGGAAACACCATATATTTT
-	TRBV20-1	TRBJ1-2	TRBD1	CSASVWTGDVGNYGYTF	TGCAGTGCTAGTGTCTGGACAGGAGATGTGGGGAACTATGGCTACACCTTC
-	TRBV5-3	TRBJ1-6	-	CARSSGSPLHF	TGTGCCAGAAGTTCAGGTTCACCCCTCCACTTT
once	TRBV30	TRBJ2-7	TRBD1	CAWSLPGTGGFYEQYF	TGTGCCTGGAGTCTACCCGGGACAGGGGGCTTCTACGAGCAGTACTTC
-	TRBV7-8	TRBJ1-2	-	CASSLVGGNYGYTF	TGTGCCAGCAGCTTAGTCGGGGGAAACTATGGCTACACCTTC
-	TRBV27	TRBJ1-1	-	CASSPGRVMNTEAFF	TGTGCCAGCAGTCCAGGGAGGGTAATGAACACTGAAGCTTTCTTT
-	TRBV28	TRBJ1-3	-	CASSSVASGNTIYF	TGTGCCAGCAGTTCAGTGGCCTCTGGAAACACCATATATTTT
-	TRBV4-3	TRBJ1-2	-	CASSQEHNYGYTF	TGCGCCAGCAGCCAAGAACATAACTATGGCTACACCTTC
-	TRBV7-9	TRBJ2-3	-	CASSLEVGKAQYF	TGTGCCAGCAGCTTAGAGGTCGGGAAGGCGCAGTATTTT
-	TRBV4-1	TRBJ1-3	-	CASSLAPGVGTGNTIYF	TGCGCCAGCAGCCTCGCCCCGGGGGTTGGAACTGGAAACACCATATATTTT
-	TRBV6-5	TRBJ1-6	TRBD1	CASSYSDRDSPLHF	TGTGCCAGCAGTTATTCCGACAGGGACTCACCCCTCCACTTT
-	TRBV28	TRBJ2-2	TRBD2	CASSSSGRITGELFF	TGTGCCAGCAGTAGTAGCGGGAGGATCACCGGGGAGCTGTTTTTT
few	TRBV7-3	TRBJ1-6	TRBD1	CASSLTGAGGRNSPLHF	TGTGCCAGCAGCTTAACAGGGGCAGGGGGAAGAAATTCACCCCTCCACTTT
-	TRBV5-1	TRBJ2-3	TRBD2	CASSLGLAGPLDTQYF	TGCGCCAGCAGCTTGGGACTAGCGGGTCCCCTTGATACGCAGTATTTT
-	TRBV11-2	TRBJ1-3	-	CASSWSSGNTIYF	TGTGCCAGCAGCTGGAGCTCTGGAAACACCATATATTTT
once	TRBV30	TRBJ1-1	-	CAWEQDPNTEAFF	TGTGCCTGGGAACAGGATCCGAACACTGAAGCTTTCTTT
few	TRBV18	TRBJ1-5	-	CASSPPGLQGLQPQHF	TGTGCCAGCTCACCACCGGGTTTGCAGGGACTTCAGCCCCAGCATTTT
-	TRBV2	TRBJ1-5	-	CASSAGGYDQPQHF	TGTGCCAGCAGTGCTGGAGGGTACGACCAGCCCCAGCATTTT
once	TRBV4-2	TRBJ1-2	-	CASSQAIYGYTF	TGTGCCAGCAGCCAAGCCATCTATGGCTACACCTTC
-	TRBV24-1	TRBJ2-5	-	CATSQRETQYF	TGTGCCACCAGCCAGAGGGAGACCCAGTACTTC
-	TRBV2	TRBJ2-5	TRBD2	CASSDQRGGVGETQYF	TGTGCCAGCAGCGACCAACGGGGGGGCGTCGGAGAGACCCAGTACTTC
few	TRBV5-1	TRBJ2-5	TRBD1	CASSLEGARETQYF	TGCGCCAGCAGCTTGGAGGGGGCGCGTGAGACCCAGTACTTC
-	TRBV11-2	TRBJ2-4	TRBD2	CASSQLPGTSGGDIQYF	TGTGCCAGCAGCCAACTACCTGGGACTAGCGGGGGTGACATTCAGTACTTC
once	TRBV11-2	TRBJ2-2	-	CASSLEPAGELFF	TGTGCCAGCAGCTTAGAGCCGGCCGGGGAGCTGTTTTTT
-	TRBV4-2	TRBJ2-5	TRBD1	CASSPRLRTGDLQETQYF	TGTGCCAGCAGCCCACGACTCCGTACAGGGGACCTCCAAGAGACCCAGTACTTC
-	TRBV18	TRBJ1-2	-	CASSPPRENYGYTF	TGTGCCAGCTCACCACCAAGAGAGAACTATGGCTACACCTTC
-	TRBV7-9	TRBJ1-5	TRBD1	CASSLGGTGNGQPQHF	TGTGCCAGCAGCTTAGGAGGGACAGGGAATGGGCAGCCCCAGCATTTT
-	TRBV5-1	TRBJ1-2	TRBD1	CASSSDRAGYGYTF	TGCGCCAGCAGCTCCGACAGGGCTGGCTATGGCTACACCTTC
-	TRBV7-9	TRBJ1-1	TRBD1	CASSMGQWHTEAFF	TGTGCCAGCAGCATGGGACAGTGGCACACTGAAGCTTTCTTT
-	TRBV14	TRBJ2-7	-	CASSFFGSSSYEQYF	TGTGCCAGCAGCTTTTTCGGGTCGAGCTCCTACGAGCAGTACTTC
few	TRBV7-2	TRBJ2-3	TRBD1	CASSQDRDFTDTQYF	TGTGCCAGCAGCCAGGACAGGGACTTCACAGATACGCAGTATTTT
-	TRBV10-2	TRBJ1-5	-	CASSAWPGGNQPQHF	TGCGCCAGCAGTGCATGGCCGGGGGGCAATCAGCCCCAGCATTTT
-	TRBV14	TRBJ1-2	-	CASSPSIGGGYTF	TGTGCCAGCAGCCCGTCAATCGGGGGAGGCTACACCTTC
-	TRBV28	TRBJ2-7	-	CASIPVSAGDYEQYF	TGTGCCAGCATCCCGGTTTCCGCGGGCGACTACGAGCAGTACTTC
-	TRBV7-7	TRBJ2-1	TRBD2	CASSLLASGSSNEQFF	TGTGCCAGCAGCTTATTGGCTAGCGGGAGCTCCAATGAGCAGTTCTTC
-	TRBV11-3	TRBJ2-1	-	CASSFGGPGGTYNEQFF	TGTGCCAGCAGCTTTGGTGGCCCCGGCGGAACCTACAATGAGCAGTTCTTC
few	TRBV11-2	TRBJ1-6	-	CASSVQVSNSPLHF	TGTGCCAGCAGCGTACAGGTTTCGAATTCACCCCTCCACTTT
-	TRBV5-1	TRBJ1-1	-	CASSLWTRTPNTEAFF	TGCGCCAGCAGCTTGTGGACCAGGACACCGAACACTGAAGCTTTCTTT
-	TRBV7-9	TRBJ1-6	TRBD1	CASSIQGDWGSPLHF	TGTGCCAGCAGTATCCAGGGGGATTGGGGGTCACCCCTCCACTTT
-	TRBV27	TRBJ2-2	-	CATNLLGGLGELFF	TGTGCCACCAACCTTCTGGGGGGGCTGGGGGAGCTGTTTTTT
-	TRBV7-8	TRBJ1-5	-	CASSHRGQPQHF	TGTGCCAGCAGCCATCGGGGACAGCCCCAGCATTTT
-	TRBV4-1	TRBJ2-1	-	CASSQEPGSYNEQFF	TGCGCCAGCAGCCAGGAGCCTGGGTCCTACAATGAGCAGTTCTTC
-	TRBV19	TRBJ2-1	TRBD2	CASSRLASNEQFF	TGTGCCAGTAGTAGACTAGCTAGCAATGAGCAGTTCTTC
-	TRBV7-9	TRBJ2-2	-	CASSFSNTGELFF	TGTGCCAGCAGCTTCTCCAACACCGGGGAGCTGTTTTTT